The 2 T cell receptor beta chains below all came from one sample that was sequenced in a study of shared clonotypes between healthy human individuals. Generated by immunoSEQ multiplex PCR, the TCRdb table keeps only in-frame clones and is missing some. The sample lists about 360,000 clones, roughly 70% occurring once. The sample taken for sequencing was memory CD4+ T cells sorted from blood. Subset indicated: CD45RA-negative fraction. The receptors shown here come from a man in his thirties or forties in good health.

The chain combines TRBV6-5 with TRBJ2-5, with D unclear. V dropped 2 bases and J dropped 4 bases, with 11 bases sitting between them. CDR3 length equals 14 residues. CDR1 is MNHEY and CDR2 is SVGAGI in the germline V gene. The CDR3 sequence is CASSYGEFGETQYF. CDR3 nucleotides: TGTGCCAGCAGTTACGGAGAATTCGGAGAGACCCAGTACTTC.

Concerning this clone itself: The CDR3 end shows no conserved phenylalanine or tryptophan, and so a read error is likely. It is unclear where the CDR3 begins or ends on the DNA, so no DNA is shown, and the CDR3 is as TCRdb lists it. The chain links TRBV23-1 to TRBJ1-3; the D call in the table, TRBD1, was not verified against the DNA. TRBV23-1 is known as an ORF, though its function is uncertain. Termini included, the CDR3 measures 11 amino acids. CDR3 sequence reads: CASSQSGTDFS.